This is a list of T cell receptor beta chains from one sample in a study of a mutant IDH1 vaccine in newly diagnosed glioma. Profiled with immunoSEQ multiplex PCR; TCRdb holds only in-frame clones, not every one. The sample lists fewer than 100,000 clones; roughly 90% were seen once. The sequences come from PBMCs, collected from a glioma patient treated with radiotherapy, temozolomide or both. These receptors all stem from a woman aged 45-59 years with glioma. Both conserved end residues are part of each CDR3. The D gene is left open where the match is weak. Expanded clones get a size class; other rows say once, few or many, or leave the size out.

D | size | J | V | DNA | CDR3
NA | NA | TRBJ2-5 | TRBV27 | TGTGCCAGCAGCGGGGACCCAATACAAGAGACCCAGTACTTC | CASSGDPIQETQYF
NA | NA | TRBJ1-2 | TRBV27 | TGTGCCAGCAGTTCCCTCGGGGGGACGAGAGGCTACACCTTC | CASSSLGGTRGYTF
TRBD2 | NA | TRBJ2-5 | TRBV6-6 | TGTGCCAGCTTTTCCCCCACTAGCGGGAGTAGAGAGACCCAGTACTTC | CASFSPTSGSRETQYF
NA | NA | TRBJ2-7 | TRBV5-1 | TGCGCCAGCAGCGTAGGGACGGCCCTCTACGAGCAGTACTTC | CASSVGTALYEQYF
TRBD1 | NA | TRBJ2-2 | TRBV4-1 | TGCGCCAGCAGCCTGACAGGGGGCACCGGGGAGCTGTTTTTT | CASSLTGGTGELFF
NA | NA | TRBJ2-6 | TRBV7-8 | TGTGCCAGCAGCCCATACAGGGTACTGACCTCTGGGGCCAACGTCCTGACTTTC | CASSPYRVLTSGANVLTF
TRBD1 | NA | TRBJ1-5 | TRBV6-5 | TGTGCCAGCAGTCCGCGGACAGGGAATCAGCCCCAGCATTTT | CASSPRTGNQPQHF
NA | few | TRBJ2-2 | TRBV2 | TGTGCCAGCGAGAACACCGGGGAGCTGTTTTTT | CASENTGELFF
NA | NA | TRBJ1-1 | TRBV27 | TGTGCCAGCAGTTTATCCGGGACATTGAACACTGAAGCTTTCTTT | CASSLSGTLNTEAFF
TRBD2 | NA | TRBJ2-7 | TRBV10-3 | TGTGCCGTTAGCGGGAGCTCCTACGAGCAGTACTTC | CAVSGSSYEQYF
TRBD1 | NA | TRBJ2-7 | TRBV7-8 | TGTGCCAGCAGCTTAGGGACAGGGTCCCACGAGCAGTACTTC | CASSLGTGSHEQYF
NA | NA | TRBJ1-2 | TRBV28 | TGTGCCAGCACCGGGGGGAGGGGCAACTATGGCTACACCTTC | CASTGGRGNYGYTF
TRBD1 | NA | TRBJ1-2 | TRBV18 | TGTGCCAGCTCACCAACGGGACAGGGGGAAATCTATGGCTACACCTTC | CASSPTGQGEIYGYTF
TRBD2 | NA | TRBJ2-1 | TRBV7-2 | TGTGCCAGCAGATTTAGCGGGAGGTACAATGAGCAGTTCTTC | CASRFSGRYNEQFF
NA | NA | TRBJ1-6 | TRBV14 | TGTGCCAGCAGCCACCCGCAAGGCGTCCCGGGGTCACCCCTCCACTTT | CASSHPQGVPGSPLHF
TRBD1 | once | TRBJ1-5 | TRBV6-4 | TGTGCCAGCCGGACAGGGCTAAGCAATCAGCCCCAGCATTTT | CASRTGLSNQPQHF
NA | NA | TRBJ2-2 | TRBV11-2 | TGTGCCAGCAGCTTAGCCTTTATAGCTACCACCGGGGAGCTGTTTTTT | CASSLAFIATTGELFF
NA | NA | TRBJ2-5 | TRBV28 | TGTGCCAGCAGTCTGAGGTGGAGGCAGACCCAGTACTTC | CASSLRWRQTQYF
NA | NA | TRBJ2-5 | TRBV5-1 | TGCGCCAGCAGCCCCCCGAGAGCGGGTGAAGAGACCCAGTACTTC | CASSPPRAGEETQYF
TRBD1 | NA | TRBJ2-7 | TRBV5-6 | TGTGCCAGCAGCCCGACAGGGGGATTTTCCTACGAGCAGTACTTC | CASSPTGGFSYEQYF
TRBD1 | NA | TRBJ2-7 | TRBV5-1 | TGCGCCAGCAGCCCAGGACAGGGGGCTTACGAGCAGTACTTC | CASSPGQGAYEQYF
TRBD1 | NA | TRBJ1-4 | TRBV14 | TGTGCCAGCAGCCGGGACAGGACCGAAAAACTGTTTTTT | CASSRDRTEKLFF
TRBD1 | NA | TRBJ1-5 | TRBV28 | TGTGCCAGCAGGGACAGGGGAAGCAATCAGCCCCAGCATTTT | CASRDRGSNQPQHF
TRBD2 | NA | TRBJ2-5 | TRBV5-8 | TGTGCCAGCAGCTTGCGGAGACTAGCGGGAGGAGTAGGGGAGACCCAGTACTTC | CASSLRRLAGGVGETQYF
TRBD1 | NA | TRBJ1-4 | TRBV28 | TGTGCCAGCACCCAGGGGGGGAATGAAAAACTGTTTTTT | CASTQGGNEKLFF
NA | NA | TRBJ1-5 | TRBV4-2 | TGTGCCAGCAGCCAAGAAACAGGGTGGGGAAGAGGGCCCCAGCATTTT | CASSQETGWGRGPQHF
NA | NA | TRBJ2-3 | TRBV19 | TGTGCCAGTAGTCCAACAACTAGCACAGATACGCAGTATTTT | CASSPTTSTDTQYF
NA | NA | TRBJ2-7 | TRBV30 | TGTGCCTGGAGCGATCAACTAGACGAGCAGTACTTC | CAWSDQLDEQYF
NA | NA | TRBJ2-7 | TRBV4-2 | TGTGCCAGCAGCCGTAACCTGAGGGGGATGACCTACGAGCAGTACTTC | CASSRNLRGMTYEQYF
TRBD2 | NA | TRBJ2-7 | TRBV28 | TGTGCCAGCAGTTCGGGACTAGCGGGAGGGCTCGAGCAGTACTTC | CASSSGLAGGLEQYF
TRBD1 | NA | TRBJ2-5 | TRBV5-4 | TGTGCCAGCAGCCAAGGGGGCACAGAAGAGACCCAGTACTTC | CASSQGGTEETQYF
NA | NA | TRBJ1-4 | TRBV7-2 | TGTGCCAGCAGCTTAGGGATAAGCTACAATGAAAAACTGTTTTTT | CASSLGISYNEKLFF
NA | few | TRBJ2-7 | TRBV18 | TGTGCCAGCTCGGACAGTTATTCCTACGAGCAGTACTTC | CASSDSYSYEQYF
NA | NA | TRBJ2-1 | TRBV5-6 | TGTGCCACCGCCGTTAACGGACAGACCTCCTACAATGAGCAGTTCTTC | CATAVNGQTSYNEQFF
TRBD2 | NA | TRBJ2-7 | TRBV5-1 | TGCGCCAGCAGCTTGGGAACGCGGTATAGCGGGAGGGACGAGCAGTACTTC | CASSLGTRYSGRDEQYF
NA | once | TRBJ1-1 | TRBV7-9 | TGTGCCAGCAGCCCGCCTTACACTGAAGCTTTCTTT | CASSPPYTEAFF
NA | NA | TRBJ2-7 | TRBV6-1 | TGTGCCAGCACTGCCCAGTATCTTTCCTCCTACGAGCAGTACTTC | CASTAQYLSSYEQYF
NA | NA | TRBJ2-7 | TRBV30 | TGTGCCCTTCGATCGAGGGACCGTTACGAGCAGTACTTC | CALRSRDRYEQYF